This T cell receptor (beta chain) emerged from a study of cytomegalovirus exposure and HLA in healthy donors. Turning to the study itself: In a previous analysis, some 110 million unique TCR beta sequences were found from some 200 million T cells.

CDR1 SGDLS and CDR2 YYNGEE come from the germline V gene. This CDR3 comprises 14 residues. V was cut by 0 bases and J by 5 bases, with 8 bases left in between. In the PCR, 60 Vbeta and 13 Jbeta primers were used. Assay used: immunoSEQ multiplex PCR; TCRdb lists only in-frame clones, some missing. The table has 200,000 or so clones, about 88% seen once. The chain couples TRBV9 to TRBJ2-2; D unclear. Sequenced input: PBMCs. The TCR sequence derives from a girl less than two years old in good health and CMV-seronegative. The CDR3 nucleotides are TGTGCCAGCAGCGTAGGAGGAGAAACCGGGGAGCTGTTTTTT. The encoded protein is CASSVGGETGELFF.